Below, 29 T cell receptor beta chains from the same sample are listed, as sequenced in a study of T cell clusters in autoimmune cytopenias. TRB amplification used approximately 0.25 ug of peripheral blood genomic DNA. TRB was amplified by touch-down multiplex PCR, primer pools A and B combined. TCRdb reworked the multiplex PCR reads into one entry per CDR3 protein, no DNA. Its table records approximately 15,000 distinct CDR3 sequences. A further study also used this sample, focusing on T cell repertoires in aging, cancer and after chemotherapy.

Sequencing was done on a sample of peripheral blood. The origin of the receptors is a human donor in good health.

According to its frequency, this clonotype is medium-sized. The chain uses TRBV19 and TRBJ2-3; absent DNA, TCRdb's TRBD1 call cannot be checked. Germline V gene sequence: CDR1 LNHDA, CDR2 SQIVND (reference sequence). The CDR3 is made up of 17 amino acids. The CDR3 spells CASRGLGRGLNTDTQYF.

This chain joins TRBV29-1 and TRBJ2-7; TCRdb selects TRBD1, and the lack of DNA leaves this call unchecked. This CDR3 is 14 amino acids long. Germline CDR1 and CDR2: SQVTM and ANQGSEA. The CDR3 loop reads CSAADRASSYEQYF.

This rearrangement joins TRBV5-5 to TRBJ1-5; TCRdb outputs TRBD1, but without DNA this stays unchecked. CDR1 and CDR2 (germline): SGHKS, YYEKEE (reference sequence). This CDR3 is 14 amino acids long. This CDR3 reads CASPELGPPQPQHF.

This chain links TRBV30 with TRBJ2-2; TCRdb's D call, TRBD2, is unchecked because there is no DNA. This CDR3 spans 14 amino acids. Per the germline V gene, CDR1 is GTSNPN and CDR2 is SVGIG (reference sequence). The chain's CDR3 is CACRGSFNTGELFF.

The chain employs TRBV30 and TRBJ2-1. This CDR3 comprises 13 residues. Germline CDR1 and CDR2: GTSNPN and SVGIG (reference sequence). CDR3 in amino acids: CAWSQDSYNEQFF.

The chain has TRBV30 and TRBJ2-2; TCRdb outputs TRBD2, but without DNA this stays unchecked. There are 14 residues in the CDR3. Germline V gene sequence: CDR1 GTSNPN, CDR2 SVGIG (reference sequence). The chain's CDR3 is CAWGGATSTGELFF.

The J gene is TRBJ2-3, the V gene TRBV6-2 or TRBV6-3; TCRdb indicates TRBD2, and absent DNA this call remains unverified. Germline CDR1 and CDR2: MNHEY and SVGEGT. The CDR3 extends over 13 amino acids. The CDR3: CASDWRGGGTQYF.

The chain is built from TRBV27 and TRBJ2-7; TCRdb's assignment of TRBD2 cannot be checked, as there is no DNA. Germline V gene lookup returns CDR1 MNHEY and CDR2 SMNVEV (reference sequence). The CDR3 covers 15 residues. The CDR3 is CASSLSASGTYEQYF.

This chain uses TRBV15 with TRBJ2-3; the D call from TCRdb, TRBD2, cannot be confirmed without DNA. This CDR3 contains 16 residues. Germline V gene data show CDR1 as LNHNV and CDR2 as YYDKDF (reference sequence). CDR3 region: CATSRGLAGTTDTQYF.

The gene calls are TRBV6-5 and TRBJ1-2; TCRdb proposes TRBD1, but this gene call is untestable without DNA. The CDR3 is 13 residues long. Germline CDR1 and CDR2: MNHEY and SVGAGI. The CDR3 sequence is CASRPDRGYGYTF.

The chain links TRBV5-6 to TRBJ1-4; no DNA is available, so the TRBD1 call from TCRdb remains unchecked. The germline gives CDR1 SGHDT, CDR2 YYEEEE. The CDR3 loop spans 13 amino acids. The CDR3: CASSFWGEEKLFF.

This clonotype is identified as medium-sized from frequency. V usage is TRBV29-1 and J usage is TRBJ2-3. This CDR3 has 14 residues. Per germline, CDR1 SQVTM and CDR2 ANQGSEA. CDR3 residues: CSVEAGGITDTQYF.

The chain links TRBV13 to TRBJ2-7; TCRdb selects TRBD2, and the lack of DNA leaves this call unchecked. The CDR3 totals 17 residues. CDR1 PRHDT and CDR2 FYEKMQ come from the germline V gene (reference sequence). The CDR3 here is CAGAGENGAPNPYEQYF.

The rearrangement links TRBV28 to TRBJ2-2. The CDR3 is made up of 13 amino acids. The germline CDR1 and CDR2 sequences are MDHEN and SYDVKM. CDR3 sequence reads: CASRRLNTGELFF. The variable domain in full, with the rest retrieved from reference TRBV28 and TRBJ2-2, is DVKVTQSSRYLVKRTGEKVFLECVQDMDHENMFWYRQDPGLGLRLIYFSYDVKMKEKGDIPEGYSVSREKKERFSLILESASTNQTSMYLCASRRLNTGELFFGEGSRLTVL.

J is TRBJ2-7 and V is TRBV6-5; no DNA is available, so the TRBD1 call from TCRdb remains unchecked. The CDR3 totals 13 residues. Germline-derived CDR1 and CDR2 are MNHEY and SVGAGI. CDR3 sequence: CASSYSGRGEQYF.

This clonotype is called medium-sized based on its frequency. This rearrangement joins TRBV29-1 to TRBJ1-2. This CDR3 has 12 residues. CDR1 is SQVTM, CDR2 ANQGSEA, per germline. CDR3 in amino acids: CSVGAANYGYTF.

The chain uses TRBV27 and TRBJ1-1; the TCRdb D gene call, TRBD1, has no DNA to confirm it. Per the germline V gene, CDR1 is MNHEY and CDR2 is SMNVEV (reference sequence). CDR3 length: 15 amino acids. CDR3 in amino acids: CASSAGRGMNTEAFF.

The chain combines TRBV30 with TRBJ1-2. Looked up from germline, CDR1 is GTSNPN and CDR2 is SVGIG (reference sequence). This CDR3 is 12 amino acids long. The CDR3 loop is CAWRTSYYGYTF.

This chain joins TRBV18 and TRBJ1-3. The CDR3 runs 17 residues. Germline loops: CDR1 KGHSH, CDR2 LQKENI. The CDR3 loop is CASSAGARSFSGNTIYF.

V usage is TRBV6-2 or TRBV6-3 and J usage is TRBJ1-6; absent DNA, TCRdb's TRBD1 call cannot be checked. The germline V gene encodes CDR1 MNHEY and CDR2 SVGEGT. This CDR3 region has 13 residues. CDR3 amino acids: CASSLPGAGALHF.

V gene TRBV27 combines with J gene TRBJ2-5. The CDR3 spans 12 residues. Per germline, CDR1 MNHEY and CDR2 SMNVEV (reference sequence). CDR3 amino acids: CASSSLLHEQFF.

The chain links TRBV6-6 to TRBJ2-1; the TCRdb call, TRBD1, lacks DNA for checking. The germline CDR1 and CDR2 sequences are MNHNY and SVGAGI (reference sequence). CDR3 length equals 14 residues. CDR3 protein: CASSSPRRQSEQFF.

V gene TRBV4-3 combines with J gene TRBJ2-3; without DNA, the TCRdb call of TRBD2 cannot be checked. Germline V CDR1 and CDR2: LGHNA, YSLEER. The CDR3 totals 14 residues. This CDR3 reads CASSRNGGRDTQYF.

This clonotype is classed as medium-sized by frequency. This chain uses TRBV29-1 with TRBJ2-7. Germline V gene sequence: CDR1 SQVTM, CDR2 ANQGSEA. CDR3 length: 15 amino acids. CDR3 loop: CSVGGSFIYEDEQYF.

The V call is TRBV5-6, the J call TRBJ2-7. Germline V lookup: CDR1 SGHDT, CDR2 YYEEEE. This CDR3 is 13 amino acids long. This chain's CDR3 is CASSFMTRYEQYF.

This clonotype is called medium-sized (0.01 to 0.1%) based on its frequency. The CDR3 here is CSGRRGSYEQYF. The gene calls are TRBV29-1 and TRBJ2-7. This CDR3 region has 12 residues. Germline V gene lookup returns CDR1 SQVTM and CDR2 ANQGSEA.

This rearrangement joins TRBV5-1 to TRBJ1-1; with no DNA, the TCRdb D assignment of TRBD1 cannot be verified. The germline V gene encodes CDR1 SGHRS and CDR2 YFSETQ. CDR3 length equals 13 residues. CDR3 in amino acids: CASSLGGATEAFF. Looking up the rest from reference TRBV5-1 and TRBJ1-1 gives the full variable domain: KAGVTQTPRYLIKTRGQQVTLSCSPISGHRSVSWYQQTPGQGLQFLFEYFSETQRNKGNFPGRFSGRQFSNSRSEMNVSTLELGDSALYLCASSLGGATEAFFGQGTRLTVV.

V is TRBV24-1 and J is TRBJ2-1; the TCRdb call, TRBD2, lacks DNA for checking. Germline V gene data show CDR1 as KGHDR and CDR2 as SFDVKD. The length of the CDR3 is 16 residues. This CDR3 reads CATSDPGLADRNEQFF.

This chain uses TRBV12-3 or TRBV12-4 with TRBJ1-6. This CDR3 is built from 15 residues. CDR3 loop: CASSPRSSYNSPLHF.